This T cell receptor beta chain stems from a study of technical replicates of blood from a few donors. Produced via immunoSEQ multiplex PCR; TCRdb's table is partial and in-frame only. The sample holds about 80,000 clones, roughly 90% seen once. Germline V CDR1 and CDR2: SGHTA, FQGTGA. The CDR3 loop spans 15 amino acids. Trimming pared 5 bases from V and 8 bases from J, leaving 18 bases between. The V gene is TRBV7-3, the J gene TRBJ1-4, with D possibly TRBD1 on 6 matching bases. Sequencing input: T cells isolated from PBMCs. The receptor comes from a human donor in good health. CDR3 amino acids: CASSLLAGAREKLFF. As DNA, the CDR3 is TGTGCCAGCAGCCTACTGGCAGGGGCTCGGGAAAAACTGTTTTTT.